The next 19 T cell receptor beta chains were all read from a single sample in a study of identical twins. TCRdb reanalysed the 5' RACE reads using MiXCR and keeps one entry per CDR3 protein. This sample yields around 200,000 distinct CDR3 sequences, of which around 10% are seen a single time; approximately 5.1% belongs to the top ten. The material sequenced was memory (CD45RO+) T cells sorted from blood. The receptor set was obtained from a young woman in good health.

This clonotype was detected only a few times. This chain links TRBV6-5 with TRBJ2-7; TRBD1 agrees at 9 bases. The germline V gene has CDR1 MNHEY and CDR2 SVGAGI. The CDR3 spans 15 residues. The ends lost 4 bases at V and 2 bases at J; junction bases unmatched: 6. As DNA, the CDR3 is TGTGCCAGCAGTTTCACCGGGACAGGGCCCTACGAGCAGTACTTC. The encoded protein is CASSFTGTGPYEQYF.

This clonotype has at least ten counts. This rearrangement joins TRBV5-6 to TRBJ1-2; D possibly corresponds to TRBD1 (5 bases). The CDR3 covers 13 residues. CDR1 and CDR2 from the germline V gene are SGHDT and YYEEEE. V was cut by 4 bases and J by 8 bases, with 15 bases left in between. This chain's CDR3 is CASSPPGGAGYTF. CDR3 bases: TGTGCCAGCAGCCCCCCGGGGGGAGCAGGCTACACCTTC.

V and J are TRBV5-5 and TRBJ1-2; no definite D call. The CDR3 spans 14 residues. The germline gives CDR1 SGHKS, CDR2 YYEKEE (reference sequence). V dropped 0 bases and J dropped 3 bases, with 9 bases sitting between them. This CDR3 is CASSLGRADYGYTF. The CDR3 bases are TGTGCCAGCAGCTTGGGAAGGGCTGACTATGGCTACACCTTC.

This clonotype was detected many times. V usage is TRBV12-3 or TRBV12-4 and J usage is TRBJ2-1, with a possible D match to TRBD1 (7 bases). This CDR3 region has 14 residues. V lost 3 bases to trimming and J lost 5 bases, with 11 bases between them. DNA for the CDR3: TGTGCCAGCAGTTTGATCAGGGGGGACAATGAGCAGTTCTTC. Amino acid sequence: CASSLIRGDNEQFF.

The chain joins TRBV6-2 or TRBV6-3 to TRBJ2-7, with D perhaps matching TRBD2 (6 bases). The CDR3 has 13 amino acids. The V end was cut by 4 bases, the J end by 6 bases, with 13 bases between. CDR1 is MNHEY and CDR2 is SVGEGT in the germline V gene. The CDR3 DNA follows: TGTGCCAGCAGTTTGGGACTTCTCTCCGAGCAGTACTTC. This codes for CASSLGLLSEQYF.

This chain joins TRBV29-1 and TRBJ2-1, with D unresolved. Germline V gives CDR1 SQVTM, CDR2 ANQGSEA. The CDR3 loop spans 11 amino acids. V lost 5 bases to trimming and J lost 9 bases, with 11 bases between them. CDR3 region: CSVRLFLEQFF. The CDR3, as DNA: TGCAGCGTTCGACTTTTTCTTGAGCAGTTCTTC.

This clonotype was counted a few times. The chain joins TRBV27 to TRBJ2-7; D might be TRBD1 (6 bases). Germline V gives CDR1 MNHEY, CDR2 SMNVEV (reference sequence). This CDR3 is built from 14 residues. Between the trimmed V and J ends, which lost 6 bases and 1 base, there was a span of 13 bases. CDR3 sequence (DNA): TGTGCCAGCAGACAGGGACCGGTTTCCTACGAGCAGTACTTC. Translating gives CASRQGPVSYEQYF.

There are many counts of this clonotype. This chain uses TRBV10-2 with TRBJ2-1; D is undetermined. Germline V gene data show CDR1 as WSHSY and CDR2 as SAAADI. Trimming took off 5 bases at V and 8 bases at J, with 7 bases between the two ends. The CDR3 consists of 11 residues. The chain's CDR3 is CASSRSYEQFF. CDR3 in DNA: TGCGCCAGCAGTCGAAGCTATGAGCAGTTCTTC.

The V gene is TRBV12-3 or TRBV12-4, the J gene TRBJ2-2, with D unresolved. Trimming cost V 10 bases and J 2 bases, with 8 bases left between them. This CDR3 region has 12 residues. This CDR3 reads CATRRNTGELFF. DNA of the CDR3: TGTGCCACTAGACGTAACACCGGGGAGCTGTTTTTT.

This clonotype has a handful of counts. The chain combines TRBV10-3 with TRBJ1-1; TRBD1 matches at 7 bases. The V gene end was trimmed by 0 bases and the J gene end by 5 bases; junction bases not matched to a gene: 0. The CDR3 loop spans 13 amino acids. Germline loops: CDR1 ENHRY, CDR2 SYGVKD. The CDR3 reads CAISESQGTEAFF. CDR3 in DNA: TGTGCCATCAGTGAGTCACAGGGGACTGAAGCTTTCTTT.

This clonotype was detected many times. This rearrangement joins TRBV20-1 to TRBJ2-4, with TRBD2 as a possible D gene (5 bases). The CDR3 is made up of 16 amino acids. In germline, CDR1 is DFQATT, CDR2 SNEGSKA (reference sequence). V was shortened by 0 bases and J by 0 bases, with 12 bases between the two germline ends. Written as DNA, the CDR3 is TGCAGTGCTAGAGATGAGGGTCGAAAAGCCAAAAACATTCAGTACTTC. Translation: CSARDEGRKAKNIQYF.

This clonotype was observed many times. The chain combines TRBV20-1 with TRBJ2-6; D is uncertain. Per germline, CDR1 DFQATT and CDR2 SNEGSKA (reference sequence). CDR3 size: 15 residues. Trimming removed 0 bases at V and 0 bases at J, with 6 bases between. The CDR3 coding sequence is TGCAGTGCTAGAGATTCATTCTCTGGGGCCAACGTCCTGACTTTC. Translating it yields CSARDSFSGANVLTF.

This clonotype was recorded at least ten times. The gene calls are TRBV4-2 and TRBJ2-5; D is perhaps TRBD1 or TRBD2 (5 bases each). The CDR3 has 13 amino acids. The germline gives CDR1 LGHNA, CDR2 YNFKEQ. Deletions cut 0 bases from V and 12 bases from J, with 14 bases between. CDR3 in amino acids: CASSQDPLRDEYF. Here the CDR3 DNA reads TGTGCCAGCAGCCAAGATCCCCTCCGGGACGAGTACTTC.

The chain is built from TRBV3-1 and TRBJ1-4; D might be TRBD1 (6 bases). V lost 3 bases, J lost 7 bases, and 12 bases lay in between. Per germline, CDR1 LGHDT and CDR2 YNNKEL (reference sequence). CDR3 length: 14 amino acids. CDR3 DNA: TGTGCCAGCAGCCATCGGGGGGCGGGTGAAAAACTGTTTTTT. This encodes CASSHRGAGEKLFF.

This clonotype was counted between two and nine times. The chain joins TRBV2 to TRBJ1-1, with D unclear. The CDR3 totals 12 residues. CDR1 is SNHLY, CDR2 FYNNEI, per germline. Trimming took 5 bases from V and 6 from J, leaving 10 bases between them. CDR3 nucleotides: TGTGCCAGCAGTCAACAACACGCTGAAGCTTTCTTT. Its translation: CASSQQHAEAFF.

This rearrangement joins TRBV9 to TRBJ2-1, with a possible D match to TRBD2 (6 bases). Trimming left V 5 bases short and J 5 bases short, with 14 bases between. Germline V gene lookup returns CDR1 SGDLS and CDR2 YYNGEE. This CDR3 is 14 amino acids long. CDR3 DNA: TGTGCCAGCAGTCGGGCTGGCGGGGACAATGAGCAGTTCTTC. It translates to CASSRAGGDNEQFF.

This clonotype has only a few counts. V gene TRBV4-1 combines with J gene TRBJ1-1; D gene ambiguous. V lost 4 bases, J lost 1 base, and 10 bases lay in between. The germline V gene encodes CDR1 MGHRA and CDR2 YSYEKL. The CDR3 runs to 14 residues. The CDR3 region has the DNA TGCGCCAGCAGCCCCTTAGTGGGGAACACTGAAGCTTTCTTT. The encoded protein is CASSPLVGNTEAFF.

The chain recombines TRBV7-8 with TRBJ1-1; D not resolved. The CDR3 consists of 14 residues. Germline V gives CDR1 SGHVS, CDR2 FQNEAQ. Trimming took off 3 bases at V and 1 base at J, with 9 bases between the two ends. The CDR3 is CASSFVRQNTEAFF. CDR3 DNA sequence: TGTGCCAGCAGCTTCGTTCGACAGAACACTGAAGCTTTCTTT.

The DNA of the CDR3 is TGCAGTGCTAGGGTGGGACTAGCCACTCTCTTCGAGTTCGAGCAGTTCTTC. It translates to CSARVGLATLFEFEQFF. This rearrangement joins TRBV20-1 to TRBJ2-1, with 9 nucleotides matching TRBD2. This CDR3 spans 17 amino acids. Per the germline V gene, CDR1 is DFQATT and CDR2 is SNEGSKA (reference sequence). Trimming at V came to 3 bases and at J to 10 bases, leaving 19 bases not matched to a gene.